The rows below give T cell receptor beta chains drawn from one sample of a study of blood T cell repertoires in COVID-19. The method was immunoSEQ multiplex PCR; TCRdb's version includes in-frame clones alone and lacks a portion of them. The sample holds over 90,000 clones; more than 70% are singletons and the top ten take roughly 18%. The sequenced sample consisted of peripheral blood. These receptors were collected from a woman of 80 years or more in a cohort sampled during active COVID-19. The CDR3 runs from the conserved cysteine through the conserved F or W. Each record gives: CDR3 DNA, CDR3 protein, clone size, D gene, V gene, J gene. The D gene is left open where the match is weak. Some rows have no size entry. The others give once, few or many, or a class for an expanded clone.

TGTGCCAGCAGCTTGTCACAGGGGGGAGTCGGGGAGCTGTTTTTT	CASSLSQGGVGELFF	NA	TRBD1	TRBV7-2	TRBJ2-2
TGTGCCAGCAGCCGAGTTATACCGGGACTAGAGGGGTACGAGCAGTACTTC	CASSRVIPGLEGYEQYF	NA	TRBD2	TRBV5-6	TRBJ2-7
TGTGCCAGCTCACCTCCGAGCTTATCCACCTCTGGAAACACCATATATTTT	CASSPPSLSTSGNTIYF	NA	NA	TRBV18	TRBJ1-3
TGTGCCATCAGACAAACAGGGCTGGACACCATATATTTT	CAIRQTGLDTIYF	once	NA	TRBV10-3	TRBJ1-3
TGTGCCAGCAGCTTATATGGTGTCCGGGGGAACACTGAAGCTTTCTTT	CASSLYGVRGNTEAFF	NA	NA	TRBV7-6	TRBJ1-1
TGTGCCAGCAGCGTAAACCCCGGCGGGAGTGAAGGCTACACCTTC	CASSVNPGGSEGYTF	once	NA	TRBV9	TRBJ1-2
TGCGCCAGCAGAGGTGCGGGGGACGGTACCGGGGAGCTGTTTTTT	CASRGAGDGTGELFF	NA	TRBD2	TRBV5-1	TRBJ2-2
TGTGCCAGCAGCTTAGGGCAGGGAATAGACAATGAGCAGTTCTTC	CASSLGQGIDNEQFF	NA	NA	TRBV11-1	TRBJ2-1
TGTGCCAGCAGCCAAGAAGTTAGCATGTCAGGGGGCAACGAGCAGTACTTC	CASSQEVSMSGGNEQYF	NA	TRBD1	TRBV3-1/TRBV3-2	TRBJ2-7
TGTGCCAGCATAGTACAGACGGTAAACACTGAAGCTTTCTTT	CASIVQTVNTEAFF	NA	NA	TRBV2	TRBJ1-1
TGTGCCAGCAGTGAAGGGGGCTGGAATTCACCCCTCCACTTT	CASSEGGWNSPLHF	many	NA	TRBV2	TRBJ1-6
TGTGCCAGCAGCAAAGTGAGGCCTCAATACGAGCAGTACTTC	CASSKVRPQYEQYF	NA	NA	TRBV21-1	TRBJ2-7
TGTGCCAGCAGCCTACTAGCGGGAGGGCCCACAGATACGCAGTATTTT	CASSLLAGGPTDTQYF	NA	TRBD2	TRBV11-1	TRBJ2-3
TGTGCCAGCAGTTTACTGGGGCTCTACGAGCAGTACTTC	CASSLLGLYEQYF	NA	NA	TRBV28	TRBJ2-7
TGTGCCACCACCCCGCGTCAGGGGGTTTACAATGAGCAGTTCTTC	CATTPRQGVYNEQFF	NA	TRBD1	TRBV15	TRBJ2-1
TGTGCCACCAGCAGAGAAGCAGGGCTGGGAAATGAGCAGTTCTTC	CATSREAGLGNEQFF	NA	NA	TRBV15	TRBJ2-1
TGTGCCAGCAGCCCGCGGACAGAGAACACTGAAGCTTTCTTT	CASSPRTENTEAFF	once	NA	TRBV3-1/TRBV3-2	TRBJ1-1
TGTGCCAGCTCTCCCGGGACAGGGCGCTTTGGCTACACCTTC	CASSPGTGRFGYTF	once	TRBD1	TRBV18	TRBJ1-2
TGTGCAGTGGGGAGCGCGGGAGGGGGCACTAGCACAGATACGCAGTATTTT	CAVGSAGGGTSTDTQYF	once	TRBD2	TRBV4-2	TRBJ2-3
TGTGCCACCAGTGATCGAAGCGGGACCGCCTACAATGAGCAGTTCTTC	CATSDRSGTAYNEQFF	NA	TRBD2	TRBV24-1	TRBJ2-1
TGTGCCAGCAGCCAAGTCTGGACAGGGGAAAATGAAAAACTGTTTTTT	CASSQVWTGENEKLFF	NA	TRBD1	TRBV3-1/TRBV3-2	TRBJ1-4
TGTGCCAGCAGTGAGGGACAGGGGGCGGGAAACACCATATATTTT	CASSEGQGAGNTIYF	NA	TRBD1	TRBV6-1	TRBJ1-3
TGCAGCGCAAAGATAGCCTTTTCGGATGCTGAAGCTTTCTTT	CSAKIAFSDAEAFF	NA	NA	TRBV29-1	TRBJ1-1
TGTGCCAGCAGCTTGGGCGGGGTCCTTTTGAACACCGGGGAGCTGTTTTTT	CASSLGGVLLNTGELFF	NA	NA	TRBV11-2	TRBJ2-2
TGTGCCAGTAGTCCTGGACAGGGGGCTTATCAGCCCCAGCATTTT	CASSPGQGAYQPQHF	NA	TRBD1	TRBV19	TRBJ1-5
TGTGCCAGTCAGGGATCCGGGGAGCTGTTTTTT	CASQGSGELFF	NA	NA	TRBV19	TRBJ2-2
TGCGCCAGCAGCCCCGACAGGGTCGTTGTTGGCTACACCTTC	CASSPDRVVVGYTF	NA	TRBD1	TRBV5-1	TRBJ1-2
TGTGCCAGCAGCTTAGTTTCAGGAGGAACCCAAGAGACCCAGTACTTC	CASSLVSGGTQETQYF	NA	NA	TRBV7-3	TRBJ2-5
TGTGCCATCAGACAGGGTTTAACTACCTACGAGCAGTACTTC	CAIRQGLTTYEQYF	NA	NA	TRBV10-3	TRBJ2-7
TGTGCCACCCTGGGACAGGGAGATTACGAGCAGTACTTC	CATLGQGDYEQYF	NA	TRBD1	TRBV10-3	TRBJ2-7
TGTGCCAGCAGCGTAGGTGGGGGCGCGAACACTGAAGCTTTCTTT	CASSVGGGANTEAFF	NA	NA	TRBV9	TRBJ1-1
TGTGCCAGCAGTTGGGCCCTAAGGGGCCAGCCCCAGCATTTT	CASSWALRGQPQHF	NA	NA	TRBV2	TRBJ1-5
TGTGCCAGCTCACCACCGGGTTTTCTAGAAGTCAATGAGCAGTTCTTC	CASSPPGFLEVNEQFF	NA	NA	TRBV18	TRBJ2-1
TGTGCCAGCAGTGAAGATGGGGGGACCTATGGCTACACCTTC	CASSEDGGTYGYTF	NA	NA	TRBV2	TRBJ1-2
TGTGCCATCAAAGTCGGGGAGACCCAGTACTTC	CAIKVGETQYF	NA	NA	TRBV10-3	TRBJ2-5
TGTGCCAGCCAAGGGAGTAGCGGGGGCCCCAGGGAGACCCAGTACTTC	CASQGSSGGPRETQYF	NA	TRBD2	TRBV28	TRBJ2-5
TGTGCCAGTAAACACCCGACAGGCGAAGCGCAGTATTTT	CASKHPTGEAQYF	NA	NA	TRBV19	TRBJ2-3
TGTGCCAGCAGTTCCCTGGGGGGGGCGGTGGATACGCAGTATTTT	CASSSLGGAVDTQYF	NA	NA	TRBV7-3	TRBJ2-3
TGCAGTGCTAGACCGGGTGATGAGCAGTTCTTC	CSARPGDEQFF	NA	NA	TRBV20-1	TRBJ2-1
TGTGCCAGCCGCCGACAGGGAACGATTTATGGCTACACCTTC	CASRRQGTIYGYTF	NA	TRBD1	TRBV16	TRBJ1-2
TGTGCCAGCAGTGAAGGGCCGCGGGGGGTAGGCAATGAGCAGTTCTTC	CASSEGPRGVGNEQFF	NA	TRBD2	TRBV2	TRBJ2-1
TGTGCCAGCAGTTTATCCCGGGACAGGGGTTTACTGAACACTGAAGCTTTCTTT	CASSLSRDRGLLNTEAFF	NA	TRBD1	TRBV27	TRBJ1-1
TGCGCCAGCAGCCCGGGACAGGGCTCTAATTCACCCCTCCACTTT	CASSPGQGSNSPLHF	NA	TRBD1	TRBV5-1	TRBJ1-6
TGTGCCAGTAGTATGAGGGAGGCCACCGGGGAGCTGTTTTTT	CASSMREATGELFF	NA	NA	TRBV19	TRBJ2-2
TGCGCCAGCAGCTGGAACCTAGGAGATACGCAGTATTTT	CASSWNLGDTQYF	NA	NA	TRBV5-1	TRBJ2-3
TGTGCCAGCAGCCCCAATGAGCCTGATACGCAGTATTTT	CASSPNEPDTQYF	few	NA	TRBV3-1/TRBV3-2	TRBJ2-3
TGTGCCATCAGTGACCAACTCGGGGGGTCAAGAAACAATGAGCAGTTCTTC	CAISDQLGGSRNNEQFF	NA	TRBD2	TRBV10-3	TRBJ2-1
TGTGCCAGCAGCCTTGTCCGGGACAAAAAGTTTTTT	CASSLVRDKKFF	once	NA	TRBV7-8	TRBJ1-4
TGTGCCAGCAGCCCGAGCGGGAGTTTAAGGAATGAGCAGTTCTTC	CASSPSGSLRNEQFF	NA	TRBD2	TRBV7-2	TRBJ2-1